This TCR beta chain was identified during a study of blood T cell repertoires in COVID-19. Turning to the study itself: COVID-19 samples from acute and convalescent phases originated in the United States, Italy and Spain.

The J segment lost 4 bases and the V segment lost 1 base, leaving 6 bases of the junction unmatched. This CDR3 has 15 amino acids. Germline CDR1 GTSNPN, CDR2 SVGIG (reference sequence). As originally analysed: Estimated nucleated cell counts came from reference gene primer amplification. The table came from immunoSEQ multiplex PCR; TCRdb's copy has only in-frame clones and leaves some out. That table gives V, J and clone size, and the DNA gave D and trimming. The sample holds a few hundred thousand clones; approximately 87% are singletons and the top ten take approximately 8.1%. This TCR derives from a woman between 45 and 60 years old who had recovered from COVID-19. The sequencing input was peripheral blood. This chain joins TRBV30 and TRBJ2-5; 10 nucleotides agree with TRBD2. Written as DNA, the CDR3 is TGTGCCTGGAGTGGTGGGCTAGCGGGAGTAGAGACCCAGTACTTC. Amino acids: CAWSGGLAGVETQYF.